This TCR beta chain derives from a study of cytomegalovirus exposure and HLA in healthy donors. Notes on the study in general: Researchers reported in a later analysis that common viral pathogens appeared linked to several top clusters. There were around 160 TCR beta chains listed as cytomegalovirus-associated. A later analysis linked fewer than 20,000 TCR beta sequences to HLA alleles at 0.05 false discovery rate.

Germline values: CDR1 SGHVS, CDR2 FQNEAQ. This CDR3 is 15 amino acids long. Trimming took 5 bases from V and 7 from J; bases not matched to a gene: 8. With 60 Vbeta and 13 Jbeta primers, the PCR was carried out. Generated by immunoSEQ multiplex PCR, the TCRdb table keeps only in-frame clones and is missing some. The sample consists of approximately 170,000 clones, about 85% of them appearing once. All donors participated as healthy donors of bone marrow. Regarding this clone: Its antigen is as yet unknown.

The chain uses TRBV7-8 and TRBJ1-4, with 9 bases matching TRBD1. The TCR originated in a boy aged 2-15 years in good health and CMV-seronegative. The sequencing sample was made of PBMCs. This CDR3 reads CASSLLRTGVEKLFF. The CDR3 bases are TGTGCCAGCAGCCTTCTTCGGACAGGGGTTGAAAAACTGTTTTTT.